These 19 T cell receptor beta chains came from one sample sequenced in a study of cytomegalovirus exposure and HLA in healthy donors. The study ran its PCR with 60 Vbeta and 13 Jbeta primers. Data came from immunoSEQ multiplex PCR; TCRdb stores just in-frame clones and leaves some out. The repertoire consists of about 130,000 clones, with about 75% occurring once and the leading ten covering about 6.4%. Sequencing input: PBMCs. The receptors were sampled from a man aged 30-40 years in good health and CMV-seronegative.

The CDR3 here is CASSIGQGALGANVLTF. The CDR3 DNA reads TGTGCCAGTAGTATAGGACAGGGGGCTTTGGGGGCCAACGTCCTGACTTTC. V and J are TRBV19 and TRBJ2-6; 10 bases are shared with TRBD1. The CDR3 extends over 17 amino acids. J was trimmed by 4 bases and V by 1 base; bases with no gene match: 4. Germline V gene sequence: CDR1 LNHDA, CDR2 SQIVND (reference sequence).

The CDR3 region has the DNA TGTGCCAGCAGCTTAGTCACAGGGGGCCGCTACGAGCAGTACTTC. Translating gives CASSLVTGGRYEQYF. The V and J genes are TRBV7-2 and TRBJ2-7, with 9 bases lining up with TRBD1. From germline, CDR1 is SGHTA and CDR2 FQGNSA. CDR3 length: 15 residues. With V trimmed by 1 base and J by 3 bases, 4 bases remained unmatched.

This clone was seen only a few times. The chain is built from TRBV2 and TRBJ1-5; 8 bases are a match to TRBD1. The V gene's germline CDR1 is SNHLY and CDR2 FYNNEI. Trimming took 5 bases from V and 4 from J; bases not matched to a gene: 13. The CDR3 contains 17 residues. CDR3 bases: TGTGCCAGCAGTCTTTCTGTACGGGACAGGACGAATCAGCCCCAGCATTTT. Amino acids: CASSLSVRDRTNQPQHF.

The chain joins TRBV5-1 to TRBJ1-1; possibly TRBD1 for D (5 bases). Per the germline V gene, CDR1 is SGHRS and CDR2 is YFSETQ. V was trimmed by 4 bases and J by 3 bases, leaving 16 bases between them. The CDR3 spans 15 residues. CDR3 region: CASSPRPTGDTEAFF. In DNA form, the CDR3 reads TGCGCCAGCAGCCCCCGACCCACGGGGGACACTGAAGCTTTCTTT.

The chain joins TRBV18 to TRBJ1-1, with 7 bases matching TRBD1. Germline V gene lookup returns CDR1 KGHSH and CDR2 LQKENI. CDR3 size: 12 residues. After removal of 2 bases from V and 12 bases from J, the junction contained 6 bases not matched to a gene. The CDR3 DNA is TGTGCCAGCTCACCAACTCCGACAGGGTCTTTCTTT. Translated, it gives CASSPTPTGSFF.

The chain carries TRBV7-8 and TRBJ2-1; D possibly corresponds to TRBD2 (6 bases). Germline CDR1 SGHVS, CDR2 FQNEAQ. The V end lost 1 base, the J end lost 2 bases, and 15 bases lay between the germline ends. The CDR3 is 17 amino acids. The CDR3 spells CASSLEEGYTAYNEQFF. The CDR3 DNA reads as TGTGCCAGCAGCTTAGAGGAGGGATACACAGCCTACAATGAGCAGTTCTTC. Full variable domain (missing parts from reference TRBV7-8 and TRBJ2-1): GAGVSQSPRYKVAKRGQDVALRCDPISGHVSLFWYQQALGQGPEFLTYFQNEAQLDKSGLPSDRFFAERPEGSVSTLKIQRTQQEDSAVYLCASSLEEGYTAYNEQFFGPGTRLTVL.

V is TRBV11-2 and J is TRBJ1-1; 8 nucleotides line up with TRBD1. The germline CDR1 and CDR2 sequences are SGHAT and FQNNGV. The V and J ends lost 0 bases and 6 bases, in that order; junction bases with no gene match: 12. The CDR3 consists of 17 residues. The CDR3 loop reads CASSLDSRQGWFAEAFF. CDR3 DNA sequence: TGTGCCAGCAGCTTAGATAGTAGACAGGGGTGGTTCGCTGAAGCTTTCTTT.

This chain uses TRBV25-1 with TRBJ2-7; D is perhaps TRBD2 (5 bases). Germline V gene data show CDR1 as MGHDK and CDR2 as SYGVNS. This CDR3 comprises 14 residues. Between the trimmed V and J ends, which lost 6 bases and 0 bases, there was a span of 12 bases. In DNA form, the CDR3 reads TGTGCCAGCAGCAGGACTTCGAGCTCCTACGAGCAGTACTTC. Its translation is CASSRTSSSYEQYF.

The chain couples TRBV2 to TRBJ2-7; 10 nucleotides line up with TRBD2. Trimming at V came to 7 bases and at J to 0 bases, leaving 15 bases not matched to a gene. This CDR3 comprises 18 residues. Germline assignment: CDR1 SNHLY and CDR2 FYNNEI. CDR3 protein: CASNPSGRGYTGSYEQYF. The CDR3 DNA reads TGTGCCAGCAACCCTAGCGGGAGAGGTTATACGGGCTCCTACGAGCAGTACTTC.

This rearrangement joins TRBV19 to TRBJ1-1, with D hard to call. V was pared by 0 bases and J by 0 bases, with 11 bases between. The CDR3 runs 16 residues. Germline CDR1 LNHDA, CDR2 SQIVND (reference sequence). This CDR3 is CASSIDPQNMNTEAFF. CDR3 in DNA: TGTGCCAGTAGTATAGATCCCCAGAACATGAACACTGAAGCTTTCTTT.

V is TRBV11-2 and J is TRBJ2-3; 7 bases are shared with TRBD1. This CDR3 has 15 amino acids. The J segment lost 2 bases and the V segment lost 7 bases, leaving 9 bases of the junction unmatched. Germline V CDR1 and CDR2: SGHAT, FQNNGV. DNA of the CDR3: TGTGCCAGCAAAAAGGACAGGATATACACAGATACGCAGTATTTT. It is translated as CASKKDRIYTDTQYF.

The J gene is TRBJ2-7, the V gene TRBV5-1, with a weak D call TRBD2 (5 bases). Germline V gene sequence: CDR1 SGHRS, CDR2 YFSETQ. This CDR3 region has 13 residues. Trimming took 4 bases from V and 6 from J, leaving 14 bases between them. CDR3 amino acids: CASSPGNGIEQYF. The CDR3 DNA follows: TGCGCCAGCAGCCCCGGGAACGGGATCGAGCAGTACTTC.

The CDR3 nucleotides are TGTGCCAGCAGCCAACCGGGACTAGCGGGGAAAGAGACCCAGTACTTC. This codes for CASSQPGLAGKETQYF. The V gene is TRBV4-2, the J gene TRBJ2-5; 13 bases are a match to TRBD2. CDR3 length equals 16 residues. Per germline, CDR1 LGHNA and CDR2 YNFKEQ. J lost 3 bases, V lost 2 bases, and 3 bases had no gene match.

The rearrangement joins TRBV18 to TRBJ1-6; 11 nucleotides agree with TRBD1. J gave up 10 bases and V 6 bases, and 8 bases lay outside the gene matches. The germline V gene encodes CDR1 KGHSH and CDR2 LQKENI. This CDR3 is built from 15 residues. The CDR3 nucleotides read TGTGCCAGCTCCTGGGGACAGGGGGTAGAGTCACCCCTCCACTTT. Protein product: CASSWGQGVESPLHF.

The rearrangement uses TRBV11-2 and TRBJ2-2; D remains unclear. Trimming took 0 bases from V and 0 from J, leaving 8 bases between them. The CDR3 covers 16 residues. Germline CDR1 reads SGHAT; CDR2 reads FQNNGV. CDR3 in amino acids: CASSLDRFANTGELFF. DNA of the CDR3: TGTGCCAGCAGCTTAGACAGGTTCGCGAACACCGGGGAGCTGTTTTTT.

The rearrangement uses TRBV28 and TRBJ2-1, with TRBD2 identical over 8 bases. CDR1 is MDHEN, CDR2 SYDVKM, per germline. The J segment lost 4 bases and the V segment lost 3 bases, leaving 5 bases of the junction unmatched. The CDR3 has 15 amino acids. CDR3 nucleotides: TGTGCCAGCAGTTTGGGACTAGTTGGATACAATGAGCAGTTCTTC. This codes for CASSLGLVGYNEQFF.

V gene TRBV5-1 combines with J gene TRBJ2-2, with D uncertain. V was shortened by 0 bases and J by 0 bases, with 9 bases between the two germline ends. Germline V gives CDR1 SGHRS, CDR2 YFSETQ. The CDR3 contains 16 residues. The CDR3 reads CASSLGVMANTGELFF. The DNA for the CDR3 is TGCGCCAGCAGCTTGGGCGTAATGGCGAACACCGGGGAGCTGTTTTTT.

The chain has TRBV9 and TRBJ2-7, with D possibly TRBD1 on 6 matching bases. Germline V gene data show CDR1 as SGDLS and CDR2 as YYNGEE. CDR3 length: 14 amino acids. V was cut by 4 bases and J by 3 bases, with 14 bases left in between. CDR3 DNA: TGTGCCAGCAGCCCCGGGACACCGCTCTACGAGCAGTACTTC. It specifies CASSPGTPLYEQYF. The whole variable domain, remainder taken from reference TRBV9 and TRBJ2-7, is DSGVTQTPKHLITATGQRVTLRCSPRSGDLSVYWYQQSLDQGLQFLIQYYNGEERAKGNILERFSAQQFPDLHSELNLSSLELGDSALYFCASSPGTPLYEQYFGPGTRLTVT.

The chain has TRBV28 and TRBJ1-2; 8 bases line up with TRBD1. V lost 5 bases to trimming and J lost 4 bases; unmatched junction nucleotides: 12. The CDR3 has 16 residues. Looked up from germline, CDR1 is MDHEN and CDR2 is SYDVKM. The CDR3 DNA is TGTGCCAGCAGTCTGGGGACAGGAAGCCCTATCTATGGCTACACCTTC. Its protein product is CASSLGTGSPIYGYTF.